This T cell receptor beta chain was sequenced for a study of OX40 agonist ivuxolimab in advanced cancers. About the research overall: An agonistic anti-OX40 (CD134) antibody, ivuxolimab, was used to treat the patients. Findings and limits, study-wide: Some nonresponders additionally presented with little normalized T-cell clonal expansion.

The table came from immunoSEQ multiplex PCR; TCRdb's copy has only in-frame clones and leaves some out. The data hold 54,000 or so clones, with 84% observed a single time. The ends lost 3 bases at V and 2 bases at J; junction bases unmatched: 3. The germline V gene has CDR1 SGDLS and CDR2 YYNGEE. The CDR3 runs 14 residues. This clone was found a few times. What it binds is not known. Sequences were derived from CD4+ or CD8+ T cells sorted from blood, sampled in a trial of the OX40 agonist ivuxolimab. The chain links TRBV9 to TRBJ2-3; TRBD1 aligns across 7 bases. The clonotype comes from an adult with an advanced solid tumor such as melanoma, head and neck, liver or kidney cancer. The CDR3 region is CASSDRGTTDTQYF. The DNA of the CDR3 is TGTGCCAGCAGCGACAGGGGTACCACAGATACGCAGTATTTT.